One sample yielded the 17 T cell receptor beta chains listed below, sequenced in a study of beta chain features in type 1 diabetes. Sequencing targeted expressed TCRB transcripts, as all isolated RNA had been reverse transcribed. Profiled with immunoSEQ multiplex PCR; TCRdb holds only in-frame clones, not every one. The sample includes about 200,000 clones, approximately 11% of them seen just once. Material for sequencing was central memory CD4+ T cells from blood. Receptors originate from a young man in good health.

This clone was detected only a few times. The CDR3 DNA reads TGTGCCAGCAGCCCAAACAGGGGTGGGGCCAACGTCCTGACTTTC. It is translated as CASSPNRGGANVLTF. This chain joins TRBV6-6 and TRBJ2-6; TRBD1 agrees at 7 bases. The CDR3 contains 15 residues. Germline CDR1 is MNHNY and CDR2 is SVGAGI (reference sequence). J gave up 3 bases and V 6 bases, and 5 bases lay outside the gene matches.

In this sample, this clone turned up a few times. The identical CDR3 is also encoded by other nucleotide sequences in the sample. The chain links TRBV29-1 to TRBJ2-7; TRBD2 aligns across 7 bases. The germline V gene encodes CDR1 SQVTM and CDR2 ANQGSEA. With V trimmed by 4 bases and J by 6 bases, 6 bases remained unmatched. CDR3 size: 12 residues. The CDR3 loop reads CSVVREGREQYF. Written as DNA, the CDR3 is TGCAGCGTTGTGAGGGAGGGGCGCGAGCAGTACTTC.

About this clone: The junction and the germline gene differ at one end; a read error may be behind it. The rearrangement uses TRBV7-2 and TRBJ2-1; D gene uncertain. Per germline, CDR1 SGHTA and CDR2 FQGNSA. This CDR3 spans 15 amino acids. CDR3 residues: CASSQAVAPYNEQFF. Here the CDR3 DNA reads TGCGCCAGCAGCCAAGCAGTGGCCCCATACAATGAGCAGTTCTTC.

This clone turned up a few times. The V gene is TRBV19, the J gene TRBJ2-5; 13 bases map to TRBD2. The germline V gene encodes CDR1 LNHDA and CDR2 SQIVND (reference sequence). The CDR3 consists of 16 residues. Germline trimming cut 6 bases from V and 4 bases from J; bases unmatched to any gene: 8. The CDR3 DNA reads TGTGCCAGTAGCATTGGGACTAGCGGGACTGGAGAGACCCAGTACTTC. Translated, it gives CASSIGTSGTGETQYF. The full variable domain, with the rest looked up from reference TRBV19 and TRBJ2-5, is DGGITQSPKYLFRKEGQNVTLSCEQNLNHDAMYWYRQDPGQGLRLIYYSQIVNDFQKGDIAEGYSVSREKKESFPLTVTSAQKNPTAFYLCASSIGTSGTGETQYFGPGTRLLVL.

In DNA, the CDR3 is TGTGCCAGTAGTATCGGGACTAGCGGGAGTACCCAAAGCTCCTACAATGAGCAGTTCTTC. Translated: CASSIGTSGSTQSSYNEQFF. The gene calls are TRBV19 and TRBJ2-1; 14 positions agree with TRBD2. This CDR3 is 20 amino acids long. Per germline, CDR1 LNHDA and CDR2 SQIVND (reference sequence). V dropped 3 bases and J dropped 0; count of bases not matched to a gene: 10.

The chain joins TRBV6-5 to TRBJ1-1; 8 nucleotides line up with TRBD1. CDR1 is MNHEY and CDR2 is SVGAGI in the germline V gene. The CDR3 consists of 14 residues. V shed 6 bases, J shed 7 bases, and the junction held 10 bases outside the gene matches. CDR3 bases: TGTGCCAGCAGCCAAATAGACAGGGGAGGTGAAGCTTTCTTT. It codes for CASSQIDRGGEAFF.

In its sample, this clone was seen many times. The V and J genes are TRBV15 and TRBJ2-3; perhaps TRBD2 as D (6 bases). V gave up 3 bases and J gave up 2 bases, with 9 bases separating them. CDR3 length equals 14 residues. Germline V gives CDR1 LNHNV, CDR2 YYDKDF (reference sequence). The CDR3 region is CATSRGLLTDTQYF. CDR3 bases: TGTGCCACCAGCAGGGGACTTCTCACAGATACGCAGTATTTT.

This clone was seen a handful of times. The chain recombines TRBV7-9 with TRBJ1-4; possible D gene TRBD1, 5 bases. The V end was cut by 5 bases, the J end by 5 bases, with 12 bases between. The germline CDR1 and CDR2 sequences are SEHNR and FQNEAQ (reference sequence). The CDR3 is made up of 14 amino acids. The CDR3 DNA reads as TGTGCCAGCAGCGAACAGGCCTGGAATGAAAAACTGTTTTTT. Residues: CASSEQAWNEKLFF.

This CDR3 is CASRWDRAVTEAFF. The CDR3 bases are TGTGCCAGCAGATGGGACAGGGCGGTCACTGAAGCTTTCTTT. The chain uses TRBV5-4 and TRBJ1-1; 9 bases fit TRBD1. This CDR3 region has 14 residues. V shed 5 bases, J shed 4 bases, and the junction held 6 bases outside the gene matches. Germline CDR1 reads SGHNT; CDR2 reads YYREEE (reference sequence).

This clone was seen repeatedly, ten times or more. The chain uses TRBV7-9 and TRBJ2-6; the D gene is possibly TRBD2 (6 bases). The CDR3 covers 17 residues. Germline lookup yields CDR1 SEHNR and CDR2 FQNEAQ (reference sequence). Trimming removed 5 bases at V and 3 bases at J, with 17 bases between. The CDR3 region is CASSAMGGTNGANVLTF. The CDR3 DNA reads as TGTGCCAGCAGCGCCATGGGCGGGACGAATGGGGCCAACGTCCTGACTTTC.

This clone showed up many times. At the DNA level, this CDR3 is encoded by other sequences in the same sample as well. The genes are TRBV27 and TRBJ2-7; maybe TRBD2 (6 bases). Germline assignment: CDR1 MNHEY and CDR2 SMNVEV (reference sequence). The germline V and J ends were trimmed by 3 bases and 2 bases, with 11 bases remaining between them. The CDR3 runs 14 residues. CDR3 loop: CASSFRRAAYEQYF. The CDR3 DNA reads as TGTGCCAGCAGTTTCAGGAGGGCCGCCTACGAGCAGTACTTC.

The CDR3 is CASSPTVEEQYF. CDR3 in DNA: TGTGCCAGCTCACCAACAGTGGAGGAGCAGTACTTC. V usage is TRBV18 and J usage is TRBJ2-7; no clear D. CDR1 and CDR2 from the germline V gene are KGHSH and LQKENI. V was pared by 2 bases and J by 7 bases, with 9 bases between. The CDR3 is made up of 12 amino acids. Combining the CDR3 with reference TRBV18 and TRBJ2-7 gives the whole variable domain NAGVMQNPRHLVRRRGQEARLRCSPMKGHSHVYWYRQLPEEGLKFMVYLQKENIIDESGMPKERFSAEFPKEGPSILRIQQVVRGDSAAYFCASSPTVEEQYFGPGTRLTVT.

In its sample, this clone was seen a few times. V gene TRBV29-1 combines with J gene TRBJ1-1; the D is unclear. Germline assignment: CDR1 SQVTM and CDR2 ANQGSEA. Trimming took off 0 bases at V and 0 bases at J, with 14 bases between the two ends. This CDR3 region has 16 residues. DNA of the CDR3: TGCAGCGTTGAAGATCCTAGAGGGTACATGAACACTGAAGCTTTCTTT. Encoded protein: CSVEDPRGYMNTEAFF. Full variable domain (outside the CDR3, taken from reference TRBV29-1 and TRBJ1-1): SAVISQKPSRDICQRGTSLTIQCQVDSQVTMMFWYRQQPGQSLTLIATANQGSEATYESGFVIDKFPISRPNLTFSTLTVSNMSPEDSSIYLCSVEDPRGYMNTEAFFGQGTRLTVV.

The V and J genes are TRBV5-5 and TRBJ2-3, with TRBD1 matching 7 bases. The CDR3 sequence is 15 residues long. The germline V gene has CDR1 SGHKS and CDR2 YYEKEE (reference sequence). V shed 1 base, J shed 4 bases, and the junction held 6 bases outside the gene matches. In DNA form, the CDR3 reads TGTGCCAGCAGCTTGTTGTCCCAGGGGGCAGATACGCAGTATTTT. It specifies CASSLLSQGADTQYF.

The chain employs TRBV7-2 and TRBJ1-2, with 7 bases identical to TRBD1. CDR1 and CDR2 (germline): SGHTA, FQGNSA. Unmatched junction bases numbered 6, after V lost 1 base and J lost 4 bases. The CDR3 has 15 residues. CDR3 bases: TGTGCCAGCAGCTTAGGGGGGACAGCGACCTATGGCTACACCTTC. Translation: CASSLGGTATYGYTF.

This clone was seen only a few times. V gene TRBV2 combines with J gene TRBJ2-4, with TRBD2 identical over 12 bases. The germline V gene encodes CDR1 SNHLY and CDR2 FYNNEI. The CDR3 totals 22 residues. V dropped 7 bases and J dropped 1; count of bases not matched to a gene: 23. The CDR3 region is CASKSIGDQRLAGDVAKNIQYF. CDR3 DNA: TGTGCCAGCAAGAGCATCGGGGACCAGCGACTAGCGGGAGACGTGGCCAAAAACATTCAGTACTTC.

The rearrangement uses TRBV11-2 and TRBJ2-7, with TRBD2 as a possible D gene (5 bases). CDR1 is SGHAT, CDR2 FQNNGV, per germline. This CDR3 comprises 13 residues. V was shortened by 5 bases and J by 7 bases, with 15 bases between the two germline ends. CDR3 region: CASSTQRSGEQYF. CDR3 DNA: TGTGCCAGCAGCACCCAGCGGAGCGGAGAGCAGTACTTC.